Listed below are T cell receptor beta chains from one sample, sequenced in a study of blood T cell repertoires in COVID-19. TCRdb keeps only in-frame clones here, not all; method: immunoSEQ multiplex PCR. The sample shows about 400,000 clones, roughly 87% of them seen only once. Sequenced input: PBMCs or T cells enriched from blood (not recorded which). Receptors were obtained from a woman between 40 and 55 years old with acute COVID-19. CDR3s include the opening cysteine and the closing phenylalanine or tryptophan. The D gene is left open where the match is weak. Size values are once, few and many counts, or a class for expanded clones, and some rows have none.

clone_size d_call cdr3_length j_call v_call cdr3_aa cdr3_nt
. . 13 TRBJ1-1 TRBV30 CAWSPSQGTEAFF TGTGCCTGGAGTCCGAGCCAGGGCACTGAAGCTTTCTTT
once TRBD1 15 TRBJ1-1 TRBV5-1 CASSLGRGQGTEAFF TGCGCCAGCAGCTTGGGCAGGGGGCAAGGCACTGAAGCTTTCTTT
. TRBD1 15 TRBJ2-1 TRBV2 CASSESSGQGNEQFF TGTGCCAGCAGTGAAAGCTCGGGACAGGGCAATGAGCAGTTCTTC
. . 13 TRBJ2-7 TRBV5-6 CASSYERRGEQYF TGTGCCAGCAGCTATGAAAGGAGAGGCGAGCAGTACTTC
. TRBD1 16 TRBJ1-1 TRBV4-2 CASSQAGIDRGTEAFF TGTGCCAGCAGCCAAGCGGGGATCGACAGGGGCACTGAAGCTTTCTTT
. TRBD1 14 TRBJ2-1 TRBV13 CASKDRDENNEQFF TGTGCCAGCAAGGACAGGGACGAAAACAATGAGCAGTTCTTC
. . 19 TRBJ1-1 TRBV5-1 CASSLRLGTRGGKNTEAFF TGCGCCAGCAGCTTAAGGTTGGGGACAAGAGGGGGAAAGAACACTGAAGCTTTCTTT
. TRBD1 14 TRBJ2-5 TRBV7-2 CASSLETGVETQYF TGTGCCAGCAGCTTAGAGACAGGGGTGGAGACCCAGTACTTC
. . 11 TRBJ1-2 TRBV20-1 CSARQGNGYTF TGCAGTGCTAGACAGGGGAATGGCTACACCTTC
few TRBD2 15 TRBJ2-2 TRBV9 CASSETGTSPGELFF TGTGCCAGCAGCGAGACCGGGACTAGCCCCGGGGAGCTGTTTTTT
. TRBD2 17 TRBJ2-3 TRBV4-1 CASSQGQAGGSGDTQYF TGCGCCAGCAGCCAGGGACAAGCGGGGGGCTCAGGAGATACGCAGTATTTT
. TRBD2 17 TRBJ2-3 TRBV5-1 CASSPSQRGDHTDTQYF TGCGCCAGCAGCCCCTCCCAGCGGGGGGACCACACAGATACGCAGTATTTT
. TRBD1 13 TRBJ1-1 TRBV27 CASSLTGGRQAFF TGTGCCAGCAGTTTGACAGGGGGGAGACAAGCTTTCTTT
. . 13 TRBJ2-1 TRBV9 CASSAQGYNEQFF TGTGCCAGCAGCGCCCAGGGCTACAATGAGCAGTTCTTC
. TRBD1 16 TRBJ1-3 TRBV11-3 CASSAGQISSGNTIYF TGTGCCAGCAGCGCGGGACAGATAAGCTCTGGAAACACCATATATTTT
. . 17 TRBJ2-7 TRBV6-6 CASSRSHRVQNVYEQYF TGTGCCAGCAGTCGTAGCCACAGGGTTCAAAACGTCTACGAGCAGTACTTC
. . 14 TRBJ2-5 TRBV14 CASSSRGFVETQYF TGTGCCAGCAGCTCCCGGGGGTTTGTCGAGACCCAGTACTTC
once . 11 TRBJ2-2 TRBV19 CATTSTGELFF TGTGCCACAACCAGCACCGGGGAGCTGTTTTTT
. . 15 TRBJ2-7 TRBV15 CATSRDPRVPLEQYF TGTGCCACCAGCAGAGATCCCCGGGTTCCCCTCGAGCAGTACTTC
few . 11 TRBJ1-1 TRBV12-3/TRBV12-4 CASSFHSEAFF TGTGCCAGCAGTTTTCACAGCGAAGCTTTCTTT
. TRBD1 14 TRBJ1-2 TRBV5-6 CASSRDRVFYGYTF TGTGCCAGCAGTCGGGACAGGGTGTTCTATGGCTACACCTTC
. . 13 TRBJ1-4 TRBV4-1 CASSQAVKEKLFF TGCGCCAGCAGCCAGGCAGTTAAGGAAAAACTGTTTTTT
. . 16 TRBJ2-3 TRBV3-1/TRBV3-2 CASSQDRPGDGDTQYF TGTGCCAGCAGCCAAGATAGACCAGGGGATGGAGATACGCAGTATTTT
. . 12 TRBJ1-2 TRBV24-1 CATSDFSYGYTF TGTGCCACCAGTGATTTCTCCTATGGCTACACCTTC
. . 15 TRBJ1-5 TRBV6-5 CASRPQGNGNQPQHF TGTGCCAGCAGACCACAGGGTAACGGCAATCAGCCCCAGCATTTT
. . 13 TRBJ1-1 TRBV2 CASSIRGQLEAFF TGTGCCAGCAGTATCCGAGGTCAGCTTGAAGCTTTCTTT
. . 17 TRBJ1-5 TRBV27 CASSKQGKGDGNQPQHF TGTGCCAGCAGCAAACAGGGTAAAGGGGATGGCAATCAGCCCCAGCATTTT